The 30 T cell receptor beta chains below were found in one sample sequenced in a study of T cell responses to AZD1222 COVID-19 vaccine. The data were produced by immunoSEQ multiplex PCR, yet TCRdb's version contains in-frame clones alone and is incomplete. The sample shows 70,000 to 95,000 clones, 80% to 90% of them seen only once. The sample here was peripheral blood, taken 28 days after the second AZD1222 dose. These receptors all stem from an adult who received the AZD1222 COVID-19 vaccine.

This clone has a handful of counts. The J gene is TRBJ1-6, the V gene TRBV5-1, with TRBD1 matching over 10 bases. The CDR3 is made up of 15 amino acids. Trimming took 0 bases from V and 8 from J; bases not matched to a gene: 2. The germline CDR1 and CDR2 sequences are SGHRS and YFSETQ. CDR3 protein: CASSLGGQGYSPLHF. Written as DNA, the CDR3 is TGCGCCAGCAGCTTGGGGGGACAGGGGTATTCACCCCTCCACTTT.

This clone was observed a handful of times. The chain links TRBV9 to TRBJ1-1, with D unresolved. The CDR3 totals 12 residues. Germline CDR1 and CDR2: SGDLS and YYNGEE. Deletions cut 4 bases from V and 8 bases from J, with 12 bases between. The CDR3 DNA follows: TGTGCCAGCAGCCGTTCGGTAGGGGAAGCTTTCTTT. It codes for CASSRSVGEAFF.

This clone showed up just once. CDR3 region: CASRRTGTEKLFF. CDR3 DNA: TGTGCCAGCAGGCGGACAGGGACCGAAAAACTGTTTTTT. The chain combines TRBV6-5 with TRBJ1-4, with 8 bases fitting TRBD1. The germline CDR1 and CDR2 sequences are MNHEY and SVGAGI. The CDR3 length is 13 residues. The junction had 5 bases not matched to a gene; V was cut back by 6 bases and J by 8 bases.

The genes are TRBV28 and TRBJ2-7; D not certain. The CDR3 covers 11 residues. CDR1 is MDHEN, CDR2 SYDVKM, per germline. Trimming took 7 bases from V and 3 from J, leaving 7 bases between them. CDR3 coding DNA: TGTGCCAGCAAGCACTTCTACGAGCAGTACTTC. Translation: CASKHFYEQYF.

The J gene is TRBJ2-2, the V gene TRBV20-1; D call uncertain. V lost 3 bases and J lost 0, with 5 bases in between. Germline-derived CDR1 and CDR2 are DFQATT and SNEGSKA (reference sequence). This CDR3 spans 13 amino acids. CDR3 sequence (DNA): TGCAGTGCTAGTGGCCCGAACACCGGGGAGCTGTTTTTT. Encoded protein: CSASGPNTGELFF.

V and J are TRBV19 and TRBJ2-1; D possibly corresponds to TRBD2 (5 bases). Per germline, CDR1 LNHDA and CDR2 SQIVND (reference sequence). Trimming cost V 2 bases and J 5 bases, with 16 bases left between them. The CDR3 has 16 amino acids. Here the CDR3 DNA reads TGTGCCAGTAGTATACTCGGACTCGTGGAGGACAATGAGCAGTTCTTC. It specifies CASSILGLVEDNEQFF.

A single count supports this clone. The CDR3 DNA follows: TGCGCCAGCAGCCAAATTCAGGGGGCGGGCACTGAAGCTTTCTTT. Its translation: CASSQIQGAGTEAFF. This chain uses TRBV4-3 with TRBJ1-1, with 8 bases identical to TRBD1. Germline CDR1 reads LGHNA; CDR2 reads YSLEER. The V gene end was trimmed by 2 bases and the J gene end by 4 bases; junction bases not matched to a gene: 6. The CDR3 runs 15 residues.

The chain links TRBV7-3 to TRBJ2-7; TRBD1 aligns across 7 bases. J was trimmed by 0 bases and V by 5 bases; bases with no gene match: 13. Germline CDR1 is SGHTA and CDR2 is FQGTGA. The CDR3 loop spans 17 amino acids. The CDR3 DNA reads as TGTGCCAGCAGCCCAGACAAAAACCGGGACAGCTCCTACGAGCAGTACTTC. It codes for CASSPDKNRDSSYEQYF.

This chain uses TRBV5-1 with TRBJ1-3, with D uncertain. Trimming took off 0 bases at V and 2 bases at J, with 6 bases between the two ends. Germline assignment: CDR1 SGHRS and CDR2 YFSETQ. This CDR3 comprises 14 residues. The CDR3 loop is CASSLGRTGNTIYF. In nucleotides, the CDR3 is TGCGCCAGCAGCTTGGGAAGAACTGGAAACACCATATATTTT.

V gene TRBV21-1 combines with J gene TRBJ2-1. TRBV21-1 is marked as a pseudogene. This CDR3 is 18 amino acids long. CDR3 in DNA: TGTGCCAGCTGTCAGACGAACGGGACCTCGCGCTCCTACAATGAGCAGTTCTTC. The encoded protein is CASCQTNGTSRSYNEQFF.

This chain links TRBV5-8 with TRBJ2-3, with TRBD2 as a possible D gene (7 bases). This CDR3 has 15 residues. V was cut by 4 bases and J by 0 bases, with 12 bases left in between. The V gene's germline CDR1 is SGHTS and CDR2 YDEGEE. CDR3 protein: CASSPGGSSTDTQYF. In DNA form, the CDR3 reads TGTGCCAGCAGCCCGGGGGGCTCCAGCACAGATACGCAGTATTTT.

The chain has TRBV21-1 and TRBJ1-2; the table's D call TRBD1 went unverified against the DNA. TRBV21-1 is a pseudogene locus. The CDR3 runs to 16 residues. DNA of the CDR3: TGTGCCAGCAGCAAAGTGGGGGACAGACTACACTATGGCTACACCTTC. Amino acids: CASSKVGDRLHYGYTF.

The J gene is TRBJ2-5, the V gene TRBV7-8; 7 bases fit TRBD2. The CDR3 is 14 amino acids. The trim removed 1 base at V and 4 bases at J, leaving 3 bases unmatched. Germline values: CDR1 SGHVS, CDR2 FQNEAQ. The CDR3 bases are TGTGCCAGCAGCTTAGACGGGGGGATAGAGACCCAGTACTTC. Translated, it gives CASSLDGGIETQYF. Using reference TRBV7-8 and TRBJ2-5 for the parts outside the CDR3, the full variable domain is GAGVSQSPRYKVAKRGQDVALRCDPISGHVSLFWYQQALGQGPEFLTYFQNEAQLDKSGLPSDRFFAERPEGSVSTLKIQRTQQEDSAVYLCASSLDGGIETQYFGPGTRLLVL.

The chain recombines TRBV11-2 with TRBJ2-7; D might be TRBD2 (5 bases). Germline V CDR1 and CDR2: SGHAT, FQNNGV. CDR3 length equals 15 residues. Trimming stripped 2 bases from V and 7 bases from J, with 18 bases between. CDR3 residues: CASSLPPGIPGEQYF. DNA for the CDR3: TGTGCCAGCAGCTTACCCCCCGGGATCCCGGGAGAGCAGTACTTC.

The chain carries TRBV29-1 and TRBJ1-1; unclear D gene. The ends were cut back, 1 base at V and 0 bases at J, with 15 bases in the middle. There are 16 residues in the CDR3. Germline V gene sequence: CDR1 SQVTM, CDR2 ANQGSEA. The CDR3 protein is CSVEGVGGGMNTEAFF. CDR3 nucleotides: TGCAGCGTTGAAGGGGTCGGAGGCGGAATGAACACTGAAGCTTTCTTT.

The chain couples TRBV7-2 to TRBJ2-3; D is unclear. Germline V CDR1 and CDR2: SGHTA, FQGNSA. The CDR3 is made up of 12 amino acids. V was pared by 1 base and J by 9 bases, with 8 bases between. The CDR3 DNA is TGTGCCAGCAGCTTAGAGGCGGACACGCAGTATTTT. As protein: CASSLEADTQYF.

The chain links TRBV2 to TRBJ1-4; perhaps TRBD1 as D (6 bases). The CDR3 covers 14 residues. The V end was cut by 3 bases, the J end by 8 bases, with 13 bases between. The V gene's germline CDR1 is SNHLY and CDR2 FYNNEI. CDR3 in DNA: TGTGCCAGCAGTGATTGGGGGCCGGGAGAAAAACTGTTTTTT. Encoded protein: CASSDWGPGEKLFF.

CDR3 bases: TGTGCCAGCACCCGACAGGGCGGAACTGAAGCTTTCTTT. Translating gives CASTRQGGTEAFF. The gene calls are TRBV7-3 and TRBJ1-1, with 7 nucleotides matching TRBD1. Germline values: CDR1 SGHTA, CDR2 FQGTGA. The CDR3 length is 13 residues. Trimming at V came to 7 bases and at J to 5 bases, leaving 7 bases not matched to a gene.

The chain uses TRBV5-1 and TRBJ2-7; 9 bases align to TRBD2. Germline lookup yields CDR1 SGHRS and CDR2 YFSETQ. J was trimmed by 4 bases and V by 0 bases; bases with no gene match: 5. The CDR3 is made up of 15 amino acids. The CDR3 loop reads CASSLEIAGEYEQYF. CDR3 bases: TGCGCCAGCAGCTTGGAAATAGCGGGGGAATACGAGCAGTACTTC. The full variable domain, completed using reference TRBV5-1 and TRBJ2-7, is KAGVTQTPRYLIKTRGQQVTLSCSPISGHRSVSWYQQTPGQGLQFLFEYFSETQRNKGNFPGRFSGRQFSNSRSEMNVSTLELGDSALYLCASSLEIAGEYEQYFGPGTRLTVT.

The chain recombines TRBV4-2 with TRBJ2-2, with 7 bases that match TRBD2. Losses at the gene ends were 0 bases for V and 1 base for J; bases not matched to a gene: 5. Germline loops: CDR1 LGHNA, CDR2 YNFKEQ. The CDR3 is made up of 17 amino acids. The CDR3 loop is CASSQDYLAVNTGELFF. For the CDR3, the DNA is TGTGCCAGCAGCCAAGATTATCTAGCGGTGAACACCGGGGAGCTGTTTTTT.

In regard to this clone: At the DNA level, this CDR3 is encoded by other sequences in the same sample as well. The rearrangement uses TRBV19 and TRBJ2-2; D is perhaps TRBD1 or TRBD2 (6 bases each). This CDR3 is 16 amino acids long. V lost 6 bases to trimming and J lost 4 bases, with 18 bases between them. Germline V gene sequence: CDR1 LNHDA, CDR2 SQIVND (reference sequence). The CDR3 coding sequence is TGTGCCAGTAGCCAAGGTGGGGGGCCGGTCACCGGGGAGCTGTTTTTT. It codes for CASSQGGGPVTGELFF.

The chain joins TRBV7-2 to TRBJ1-4, with 9 bases that match TRBD1. V trimming: 5 bases; J trimming: 6 bases; junction bases outside the gene matches: 10. Germline assignment: CDR1 SGHTA and CDR2 FQGNSA. This CDR3 contains 16 residues. CDR3 protein: CASSPPVGTGYEKLFF. The CDR3 DNA reads as TGTGCCAGCAGCCCCCCAGTAGGGACAGGGTATGAAAAACTGTTTTTT.

V and J are TRBV6-5 and TRBJ1-1; D unresolved. V lost 4 bases and J 4 bases, leaving 10 bases between the germline ends. Germline lookup yields CDR1 MNHEY and CDR2 SVGAGI. The CDR3 is 13 residues long. CDR3 sequence: CASSSHYITEAFF. The CDR3 coding sequence is TGTGCCAGCAGTTCCCATTACATCACTGAAGCTTTCTTT.

The chain is built from TRBV28 and TRBJ1-2, with a tentative D call TRBD1 (5 bases). This CDR3 region has 11 residues. With 6 bases removed from V and 6 bases from J, the gap between germline ends came to 8 bases. CDR1 and CDR2 from the germline V gene are MDHEN and SYDVKM. The CDR3 coding sequence is TGTGCCAGCAGCCAGGGAGATGGCTACACCTTC. It codes for CASSQGDGYTF.

The gene calls are TRBV7-9 and TRBJ2-1, with 11 nucleotides matching TRBD2. Germline V CDR1 and CDR2: SEHNR, FQNEAQ (reference sequence). Germline trimming cut 1 base from V and 8 bases from J; bases unmatched to any gene: 4. The CDR3 has 15 amino acids. As DNA, the CDR3 is TGTGCCAGCAGCTTAGTACTAGCGGGAGAGCATGAGCAGTTCTTC. Protein product: CASSLVLAGEHEQFF.

About this clone: Compared with germline, one end of the junction differs, possibly owing to a read error. V usage is TRBV7-7 and J usage is TRBJ2-2; 14 bases are a match to TRBD2. CDR1 is SSHAT and CDR2 is FNYEAQ in the germline V gene (reference sequence). This CDR3 region has 15 residues. CDR3 sequence: CASSRTSGGTGELFF. CDR3 sequence (DNA): TGTGCTAGCAGCAGGACTAGCGGGGGGACCGGGGAGCTGTTTTTT.

This clone was recorded only once. The CDR3 is CAIRTSGTSGEGEQFF. The DNA for the CDR3 is TGTGCCATCAGAACCTCTGGGACTAGCGGGGAGGGTGAGCAGTTCTTC. The chain employs TRBV10-3 and TRBJ2-1, with 13 bases aligning to TRBD2. Unmatched junction bases numbered 11, after V lost 6 bases and J lost 9 bases. Germline CDR1 reads ENHRY; CDR2 reads SYGVKD. This CDR3 is 16 amino acids long.

This rearrangement joins TRBV15 to TRBJ1-6; D unclear. CDR1 is LNHNV and CDR2 is YYDKDF in the germline V gene (reference sequence). This CDR3 comprises 17 residues. Deletions cut 1 base from V and 0 bases from J, with 10 bases between. The CDR3 nucleotides are TGTGCCACCAGCAGAGTCGGTGCTAGCTCCTATAATTCACCCCTCCACTTT. Its protein is CATSRVGASSYNSPLHF.

The V call is TRBV6-5, the J call TRBJ1-2; possible D gene TRBD1, 6 bases. Germline V gene sequence: CDR1 MNHEY, CDR2 SVGAGI. The CDR3 covers 13 residues. The V end lost 3 bases, the J end lost 7 bases, and 12 bases lay between the germline ends. The CDR3 spells CASSYWGGRGYTF. The CDR3 region has the DNA TGTGCCAGCAGTTATTGGGGGGGCCGTGGCTACACCTTC.

The chain has TRBV9 and TRBJ1-2, with D hard to call. In germline, CDR1 is SGDLS, CDR2 YYNGEE. V shed 0 bases and J shed 2 bases, with 8 bases lying between them. The CDR3 totals 14 residues. For the CDR3, the DNA is TGTGCCAGCAGCGTAGATCTCTTAAACTATGGCTACACCTTC. Encoded protein: CASSVDLLNYGYTF.